These 7 T cell receptor beta chains share one sample of origin, sequenced in a study of cytomegalovirus exposure and HLA in healthy donors. Use of 60 Vbeta and 13 Jbeta primers characterized the PCR. Clones were read by immunoSEQ multiplex PCR, and TCRdb kept only the in-frame ones, dropping some. This sample has roughly 56,000 clones, with around 75% found just once. The sample comprised PBMCs. These receptors originate from a man aged 45-65 years in good health and CMV-seropositive.

The rearrangement uses TRBV28 and TRBJ2-6; D is possibly TRBD1 (6 bases). The CDR3 totals 16 residues. CDR1 and CDR2 from the germline V gene are MDHEN and SYDVKM. The V and J ends lost 7 bases and 0 bases respectively, with 13 bases between them. The CDR3 coding sequence is TGTGCCAGCACCCGCAGGGGAACCTCTGGGGCCAACGTCCTGACTTTC. Translated: CASTRRGTSGANVLTF.

The chain uses TRBV27 and TRBJ2-7; 7 bases agree with TRBD2. Germline trimming cut 1 base from V and 4 bases from J; bases unmatched to any gene: 4. Germline CDR1 MNHEY, CDR2 SMNVEV (reference sequence). The CDR3 is made up of 14 amino acids. Here the CDR3 DNA reads TGTGCCAGCAGTTTATGGCAGGGAGGGTACGAGCAGTACTTC. Its protein is CASSLWQGGYEQYF.

In this sample, this clone turned up once. This sequence joins TRBV5-1 and TRBJ1-2; 10 positions agree with TRBD1. Germline CDR1 reads SGHRS; CDR2 reads YFSETQ. This CDR3 is built from 15 residues. J was trimmed by 4 bases and V by 1 base; bases with no gene match: 4. The CDR3, as DNA: TGCGCCAGCAGCTTGTCAGGGACAGGGGTCTATGGCTACACCTTC. Translated: CASSLSGTGVYGYTF.

The chain carries TRBV6-6 and TRBJ2-3; weak D call: TRBD2 (6 bases). CDR3 length equals 16 residues. CDR1 is MNHNY, CDR2 SVGAGI, per germline (reference sequence). V lost 0 bases and J 1 base, leaving 11 bases between the germline ends. The CDR3 reads CASSYSKLAGTDTQYF. The CDR3, as DNA: TGTGCCAGCAGTTACTCGAAACTAGCAGGCACAGATACGCAGTATTTT.

This clone was seen only once. The chain recombines TRBV6-1 with TRBJ1-3; TRBD1 aligns across 9 bases. Germline V gene data show CDR1 as MNHNS and CDR2 as SASEGT. The CDR3 loop spans 15 amino acids. V lost 7 bases and J lost 8; bases outside the gene matches: 12. The CDR3 loop reads CASIQGTGMADTIYF. Here the CDR3 DNA reads TGTGCCAGCATACAGGGGACAGGGATGGCGGACACCATATATTTT.

The V and J genes are TRBV15 and TRBJ2-5; 7 positions agree with TRBD1. Per the germline V gene, CDR1 is LNHNV and CDR2 is YYDKDF (reference sequence). V lost 0 bases, J lost 4 bases, and 5 bases stayed unmatched. The CDR3 runs 15 residues. The CDR3 spells CATSRDPGGGETQYF. CDR3 bases: TGTGCCACCAGCAGAGACCCAGGGGGTGGAGAGACCCAGTACTTC.

The chain carries TRBV4-1 and TRBJ2-7, with D maybe TRBD2 (6 bases). Trimming stripped 4 bases from V and 3 bases from J, with 13 bases between. The CDR3 is 14 residues long. Germline V gives CDR1 MGHRA, CDR2 YSYEKL. The chain's CDR3 is CASSRGASSYEQYF. In DNA form, the CDR3 reads TGCGCCAGCAGCCGCGGGGCTAGCAGCTACGAGCAGTACTTC.